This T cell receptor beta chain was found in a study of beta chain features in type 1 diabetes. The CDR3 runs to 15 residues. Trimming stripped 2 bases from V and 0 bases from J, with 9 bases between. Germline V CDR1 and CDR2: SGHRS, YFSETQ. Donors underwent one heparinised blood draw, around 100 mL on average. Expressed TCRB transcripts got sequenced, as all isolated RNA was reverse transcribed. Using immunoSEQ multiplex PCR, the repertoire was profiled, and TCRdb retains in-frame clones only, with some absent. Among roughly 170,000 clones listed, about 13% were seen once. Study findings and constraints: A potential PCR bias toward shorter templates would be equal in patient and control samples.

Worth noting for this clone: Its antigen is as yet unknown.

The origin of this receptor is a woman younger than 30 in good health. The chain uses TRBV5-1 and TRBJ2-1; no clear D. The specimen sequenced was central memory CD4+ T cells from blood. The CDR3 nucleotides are TGCGCCAGCAGCTTTACCACGAGCTCCTACAATGAGCAGTTCTTC. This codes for CASSFTTSSYNEQFF.